This T cell receptor (beta chain) was captured in a study of CD8+ T cells in alopecia areata (dated 2018 in TCRdb). Some background on the complete study: Treated patients were enrolled in an open-label pilot trial of oral tofacitinib at 5 to 10 mg twice daily for moderate-to-severe alopecia areata. Patients received tofacitinib for 6 to 18 months and were then followed off drug for 6 months to check for delayed response and recurrence. To study T cell clonal expansion in alopecia areata, the researchers applied high-throughput TCRbeta sequencing to both the C3H/HeJ mouse model and human patients. In humans, TCRbeta sequencing was performed on scalp tissue and on sorted CD4+ and CD8+ peripheral blood T cells from healthy controls and from patients with patchy or totalis/universalis alopecia areata. Biopsies were taken from tofacitinib-treated patients at baseline and again at 4 and 24 weeks into treatment, and several of those patients also had a later scalp biopsy. Scalp clonality was compared across normal scalp (n=4), patchy alopecia areata scalp (n=8), and alopecia totalis/universalis scalp (n=8). RNA was extracted with the PAXgene miRNA kit for fixed scalp, the miRNeasy kit for PBMCs, and the RNeasy kit for mouse skin. Amplification of TCRbeta CDR3 regions was done by immunoSEQ multiplex PCR using 35 Vbeta forward primers and 13 Jbeta reverse primers. Findings and caveats that apply to the study as a whole: Shared TCR sequences between patients were less evident than in mice, which may be partly attributable to HLA diversity in the patient population. Compared with normal scalp, lesional scalp, particularly in alopecia totalis/universalis, had higher clonality and more expanded CD8+ clones, which suggests antigenic drive. Unlike mouse skin, which is dominated by gammadelta T cells, normal human skin has resident alphabeta T cells that are also sequenced, and this complicates analysis of the scalp TCR repertoire.

Comments on this clone: It lacks a known antigen. No quality values exist for individual bases; no much larger clone is one base distant.

Libraries were prepared through the immunoSEQ multiplex PCR assay. For TCR sequencing, RNA was extracted from every sample and reverse transcribed into cDNA to serve as template. First-strand cDNA was synthesized with SuperScript III using a 2:1 mix of oligo-dT and random hexamers. A synthetic immune receptor repertoire was used to measure amplification bias, and any remaining bias was corrected computationally. The authors processed their data as follows. After raw reads were preprocessed to remove errors, the CDR3 was defined following IMGT conventions as running from the conserved cysteine to phenylalanine. Clonality was calculated as 1 minus Shannon entropy normalized by log2 of the number of productive unique TCRs. CD4 or CD8 identity of scalp clones was inferred by cross-referencing scalp TCRbeta sequences with sorted blood CD4 and CD8 repertoires. As stored in TCRdb, this immuneACCESS dataset retains in-frame rearrangements with V and J assigned. A fraction of the clones does not appear; measured against another copy, unresolved V genes explain less than half of the discrepancy, and the remainder lacks a known reason. That table gives V, J and clone size, and the DNA gave D and trimming. In all, the sample holds about 130,000 clones, and about 46% of those were seen once. Around 20% of the sample belongs to the ten largest clones.

The time point label on this specimen signifies: baseline before oral tofacitinib. Lesional scalp punch biopsies and peripheral blood were collected from alopecia areata patients. PBMCs were isolated by density centrifugation and stained for CD3, CD4 and CD8, after which CD4+ and CD8+ T cells were sorted on a FACSAria. Counted from cysteine to phenylalanine, this CDR3 has 12 amino acids. Left in the record is the CDR3 DNA by itself, 36 bases read in frame from the first base. V gives up 3 bases and J gives up 2 bases, and the segment between their germline ends measures 8 bases. The germline V gene gives CDR1 as SQVTM and CDR2 as ANQGSEA.

Rearrangement joined TRBV29-1 to TRBJ2-7; the D call is possibly TRBD1 or TRBD2, each sharing 5 bases. The source was CD8+ T cells sorted from blood, collected at week 0. The sequence came from a human donor with alopecia areata. The nucleotide sequence reads as follows: TGCAGCGTTGAGCTGGGGGCCTACGAGCAGTACTTC. Its product reads: CSVELGAYEQYF.